One sample yielded the 28 T cell receptor beta chains listed below, sequenced in a study of shared clonotypes between healthy human individuals. Naive CD8 isolation took CD45RO-negative cells positively selected for CCR7 and excluded terminally differentiated effector memory CD45RA+ cells. TCRdb's table, derived via immunoSEQ multiplex PCR, lists solely in-frame clones and lacks some. The sample carries about 1,900,000 clones, less than 95% recorded once. Sequencing was performed on naive CD8+ T cells sorted from blood. These receptors were collected from a man between 18 and 35 years old in good health.

The V call is TRBV5-1, the J call TRBJ2-7; D could derive from TRBD1 or TRBD2 (5 bases each). The germline CDR1 and CDR2 sequences are SGHRS and YFSETQ. V was clipped by 1 base and J by 0 bases, with 11 bases between them. CDR3 length: 15 amino acids. Here the CDR3 DNA reads TGCGCCAGCAGCTTGACCGGGACCAACTCCTACGAGCAGTACTTC. It encodes CASSLTGTNSYEQYF.

The gene calls are TRBV19 and TRBJ1-5; D uncertain. The CDR3 sequence is 14 residues long. The V gene's germline CDR1 is LNHDA and CDR2 SQIVND (reference sequence). V was shortened by 5 bases and J by 3 bases, with 11 bases between the two germline ends. The CDR3, as DNA: TGTGCCAGTAGTCGTGGGAGCGACAATCAGCCCCAGCATTTT. It codes for CASSRGSDNQPQHF.

This chain uses TRBV7-3 with TRBJ2-7; 7 nucleotides match TRBD1. The junction had 3 bases not matched to a gene; V was cut back by 4 bases and J by 0 bases. Germline values: CDR1 SGHTA, CDR2 FQGTGA. CDR3 size: 14 residues. CDR3 loop: CASSSRDSSYEQYF. CDR3 sequence (DNA): TGTGCCAGCAGCTCCCGGGACAGCTCCTACGAGCAGTACTTC.

The chain combines TRBV30 with TRBJ1-1; 8 bases are a match to TRBD1. CDR3 length: 13 residues. Germline loops: CDR1 GTSNPN, CDR2 SVGIG (reference sequence). The V and J ends lost 2 bases and 4 bases, in that order; junction bases with no gene match: 3. CDR3 coding DNA: TGTGCCTGGAGTATTACAGGGGGCACTGAAGCTTTCTTT. This encodes CAWSITGGTEAFF. Full variable domain (missing parts from reference TRBV30 and TRBJ1-1): SQTIHQWPATLVQPVGSPLSLECTVEGTSNPNLYWYRQAAGRGLQLLFYSVGIGQISSEVPQNLSASRPQDRQFILSSKKLLLSDSGFYLCAWSITGGTEAFFGQGTRLTVV.

This rearrangement joins TRBV4-1 to TRBJ2-7, with a tentative D call TRBD1 (6 bases). Germline assignment: CDR1 MGHRA and CDR2 YSYEKL. CDR3 length equals 15 residues. Trimming removed 4 bases from V and 4 bases from J, with 17 bases in between. The CDR3 nucleotides are TGCGCCAGCAGCCCAGGGGCCCTAACTACATACGAGCAGTACTTC. Translation gives CASSPGALTTYEQYF.

The gene calls are TRBV5-1 and TRBJ2-3; 8 bases match TRBD2. Trimming cost V 0 bases and J 6 bases; bases outside gene matches: 12. Germline values: CDR1 SGHRS, CDR2 YFSETQ. This CDR3 contains 17 residues. The CDR3 loop is CASSLDAWTSSGDTQYF. CDR3 in DNA: TGCGCCAGCAGCTTGGATGCGTGGACTAGCAGCGGTGATACGCAGTATTTT.

The V and J genes are TRBV7-9 and TRBJ2-7, with 9 bases identical to TRBD2. The CDR3 totals 15 residues. Trimming cost V 6 bases and J 5 bases; bases outside gene matches: 11. Germline CDR1 and CDR2: SEHNR and FQNEAQ (reference sequence). The CDR3 reads CASSIAFSGGHEQYF. In DNA form, the CDR3 reads TGTGCCAGCAGTATCGCCTTTAGCGGGGGACACGAGCAGTACTTC.

This chain uses TRBV6-1 with TRBJ2-7; weak D call: TRBD2 (6 bases). CDR1 and CDR2 from the germline V gene are MNHNS and SASEGT. Trimming removed 1 base from V and 1 base from J, with 14 bases in between. The CDR3 sequence is 16 residues long. The CDR3 bases are TGTGCCAGCAGTGAAGAAAATAGCGGTTTATCCTACGAGCAGTACTTC. It translates to CASSEENSGLSYEQYF.

On this clone itself: Other DNA sequences from this sample encode an identical CDR3 as well. The J gene is TRBJ2-1, the V gene TRBV7-9; D tentatively fits TRBD1 or TRBD2 (5 bases each). The V end was cut by 3 bases, the J end by 9 bases, with 9 bases between. CDR1 and CDR2 from the germline V gene are SEHNR and FQNEAQ (reference sequence). This CDR3 is 12 amino acids long. For the CDR3, the DNA is TGTGCCAGCAGCTTGGGGGATAGTGAGCAGTTCTTC. Amino acid sequence: CASSLGDSEQFF.

V usage is TRBV6-5 and J usage is TRBJ1-2, with D tentatively TRBD1 (6 bases). The V end lost 6 bases, the J end lost 5 bases, and 16 bases lay between the germline ends. This CDR3 region has 14 residues. Looked up from germline, CDR1 is MNHEY and CDR2 is SVGAGI. CDR3 amino acids: CASSTTGFSYGYTF. Here the CDR3 DNA reads TGTGCCAGCAGCACGACAGGTTTTTCTTATGGCTACACCTTC.

This chain uses TRBV15 with TRBJ2-5; D uncertain. The CDR3 contains 14 residues. Germline V lookup: CDR1 LNHNV, CDR2 YYDKDF (reference sequence). V shed 5 bases and J shed 9 bases, with 19 bases lying between them. This CDR3 is CATSFPFGLDAQYF. The CDR3 DNA follows: TGTGCCACCAGCTTCCCGTTCGGGCTCGACGCCCAGTACTTC.

The chain carries TRBV4-1 and TRBJ1-3; tentative D call: TRBD1 (6 bases). This CDR3 comprises 15 residues. The germline V gene has CDR1 MGHRA and CDR2 YSYEKL. The CDR3 loop reads CAPKGGLWSGNTIYF. The DNA for the CDR3 is TGCGCGCCAAAGGGGGGGCTTTGGTCTGGAAACACCATATATTTT.

The V call is TRBV4-3, the J call TRBJ2-7; TRBD1 might be the D (6 bases). V was cut by 2 bases and J by 1 base, with 12 bases left in between. Germline V lookup: CDR1 LGHNA, CDR2 YSLEER. CDR3 length: 15 amino acids. The CDR3 DNA sequence: TGCGCCAGCAGCCAATCAAGTCAGGGGTCCTACGAGCAGTACTTC. This encodes CASSQSSQGSYEQYF.

The chain has TRBV30 and TRBJ1-5, with D perhaps TRBD1 (6 bases). This CDR3 is built from 14 residues. CDR1 and CDR2 (germline): GTSNPN, SVGIG (reference sequence). V lost 8 bases, J lost 0 bases, and 14 bases lay in between. The CDR3, as DNA: TGTGCCGCGGACAGTGATTATAGCAATCAGCCCCAGCATTTT. It is translated as CAADSDYSNQPQHF.

The V and J genes are TRBV27 and TRBJ2-3; 7 bases line up with TRBD1. Germline V CDR1 and CDR2: MNHEY, SMNVEV (reference sequence). With V trimmed by 4 bases and J by 2 bases, 9 bases remained unmatched. The CDR3 consists of 16 residues. The CDR3 reads CASSSGQLGITDTQYF. The CDR3 coding sequence is TGTGCCAGCAGTTCGGGACAGCTTGGGATCACAGATACGCAGTATTTT.

This sequence joins TRBV9 and TRBJ2-1; D remains unclear. Deletions cut 4 bases from V and 10 bases from J, with 18 bases between. The CDR3 length is 14 residues. Germline CDR1 and CDR2: SGDLS and YYNGEE. CDR3 loop: CASSFQERALEQFF. Written as DNA, the CDR3 is TGTGCCAGCAGCTTTCAGGAGCGCGCCCTCGAGCAGTTCTTC.

The V and J genes are TRBV4-3 and TRBJ2-7; D is unresolved. CDR3 length: 14 amino acids. From germline, CDR1 is LGHNA and CDR2 YSLEER. V was clipped by 6 bases and J by 5 bases, with 17 bases between them. The CDR3 bases are TGCGCCAGCAGACTTCAAACGGCGGTCGACGAGCAGTACTTC. Protein sequence: CASRLQTAVDEQYF.

CDR3 coding DNA: TGTGCCAGCAGCTTAGCTCGGGGTCCCGGGGAGCTGTTTTTT. Its translation is CASSLARGPGELFF. The chain joins TRBV7-6 to TRBJ2-2; D is possibly TRBD2 (5 bases). CDR3 length: 14 residues. Per the germline V gene, CDR1 is SGHVS and CDR2 is FNYEAQ. V was shortened by 0 bases and J by 6 bases, with 8 bases between the two germline ends.

The chain joins TRBV30 to TRBJ2-3; D is undetermined. The CDR3 loop spans 17 amino acids. V lost 5 bases and J lost 2, with 23 bases in between. The germline V gene encodes CDR1 GTSNPN and CDR2 SVGIG (reference sequence). CDR3: CAWVGLWPNSHTDTQYF. CDR3 sequence (DNA): TGTGCCTGGGTGGGCCTTTGGCCTAACTCCCACACAGATACGCAGTATTTT. Full variable domain (missing parts from reference TRBV30 and TRBJ2-3): SQTIHQWPATLVQPVGSPLSLECTVEGTSNPNLYWYRQAAGRGLQLLFYSVGIGQISSEVPQNLSASRPQDRQFILSSKKLLLSDSGFYLCAWVGLWPNSHTDTQYFGPGTRLTVL.

This rearrangement joins TRBV5-5 to TRBJ2-7; D is unclear. The CDR3 is 13 residues long. Germline-derived CDR1 and CDR2 are SGHKS and YYEKEE (reference sequence). V shed 2 bases and J shed 3 bases, with 9 bases lying between them. In DNA, the CDR3 is TGTGCCAGCAGCTTCGTAGCACACTACGAGCAGTACTTC. It is translated as CASSFVAHYEQYF.

As DNA, the CDR3 is TGTGCCAGCAGGGTAGGAGGTTCTAATGAAAAACTGTTTTTT. Encoded protein: CASRVGGSNEKLFF. J is TRBJ1-4 and V is TRBV27; unclear D gene. The CDR3 consists of 14 residues. Germline lookup yields CDR1 MNHEY and CDR2 SMNVEV (reference sequence). Trimming stripped 6 bases from V and 3 bases from J, with 11 bases between. Variable domain in full (rest from reference TRBV27 and TRBJ1-4): EAQVTQNPRYLITVTGKKLTVTCSQNMNHEYMSWYRQDPGLGLRQIYYSMNVEVTDKGDVPEGYKVSRKEKRNFPLILESPSPNQTSLYFCASRVGGSNEKLFFGSGTQLSVL.

Note on this clone: This sample includes further DNA sequences coding for the same CDR3. This chain links TRBV4-3 with TRBJ2-7; 7 nucleotides align to TRBD2. Per germline, CDR1 LGHNA and CDR2 YSLEER. V lost 3 bases to trimming and J lost 3 bases; unmatched junction nucleotides: 2. CDR3 length: 13 amino acids. CDR3 loop: CASSQGTNYEQYF. Written as DNA, the CDR3 is TGCGCCAGCAGCCAGGGGACTAACTACGAGCAGTACTTC.

The chain combines TRBV28 with TRBJ2-5, with D unclear. This CDR3 has 14 amino acids. Germline CDR1 MDHEN, CDR2 SYDVKM. The ends were cut back, 2 bases at V and 1 base at J, with 8 bases in the middle. The CDR3 here is CASSLIRPQETQYF. As DNA, the CDR3 is TGTGCCAGCAGTTTAATTAGGCCCCAAGAGACCCAGTACTTC.

Regarding this clone: Other DNA sequences of this sample code for an identical CDR3. The rearrangement joins TRBV27 to TRBJ1-2; possible D gene TRBD1, 6 bases. The CDR3 sequence is 13 residues long. The germline V and J ends were trimmed by 3 bases and 3 bases, with 8 bases remaining between them. Germline loops: CDR1 MNHEY, CDR2 SMNVEV (reference sequence). The CDR3 sequence is CASSFGGDYGYTF. The CDR3 DNA is TGTGCCAGCAGTTTTGGGGGCGACTATGGCTACACCTTC.

V and J are TRBV25-1 and TRBJ1-2; no definite D call. Germline-derived CDR1 and CDR2 are MGHDK and SYGVNS. The CDR3 contains 12 residues. Trimming took 3 bases from V and 8 from J, leaving 10 bases between them. CDR3 nucleotides: TGTGCCAGCAGTGACACGGCGGGGGGCTACACCTTC. This codes for CASSDTAGGYTF.

The chain joins TRBV7-2 to TRBJ1-1, with TRBD1 matching over 7 bases. The CDR3 sequence is 12 residues long. Germline loops: CDR1 SGHTA, CDR2 FQGNSA. V lost 4 bases and J lost 8; bases outside the gene matches: 4. The chain's CDR3 is CASSYGTVEAFF. The CDR3 region has the DNA TGTGCCAGCAGCTACGGGACAGTCGAAGCTTTCTTT.

V usage is TRBV11-2 and J usage is TRBJ1-6; a weak D match, TRBD1 (5 bases). CDR3 length: 14 residues. Germline V gene data show CDR1 as SGHAT and CDR2 as FQNNGV. Trimming removed 4 bases from V and 14 bases from J, with 18 bases in between. The CDR3 DNA sequence: TGTGCCAGCAGCTCTACGGTAGGGACGGCGACCCTCCACTTT. Encoded protein: CASSSTVGTATLHF.

This clone was counted once. DNA for the CDR3: TGTGCCAGCAGTTACTCACTAGCGGGAGTATCCTACGAGCAGTACTTC. Encoded protein: CASSYSLAGVSYEQYF. The genes are TRBV6-6 and TRBJ2-7, with 11 bases that match TRBD2. This CDR3 has 16 residues. CDR1 is MNHNY, CDR2 SVGAGI, per germline (reference sequence). After removal of 0 bases from V and 1 base from J, the junction contained 2 bases not matched to a gene.